The 12 T cell receptor beta chains in this list originate from one sample, sequenced in a study of T cells in Graves' hyperthyroidism and ophthalmopathy. Amplified TCR beta CDR3 regions derived from RNA transcripts. An initial round of RT-PCR targeting the TCR CDR3 relied on the HTBI primer set. One entry per CDR3 protein results from TCRdb running MiXCR on the multiplex PCR reads. The profile shows approximately 350,000 distinct CDR3 sequences, roughly 15% of them singletons. The material sequenced was blood. These receptors came from an older woman with Graves' ophthalmopathy.

The chain is built from TRBV6-1 and TRBJ1-5; D possibly corresponds to TRBD1 (5 bases). The CDR3 runs 13 residues. Deletions cut 11 bases from V and 5 bases from J, with 16 bases between. CDR1 is MNHNS, CDR2 SASEGT, per germline. CDR3 protein: CAALVGPYQPQHF. CDR3 coding DNA: TGTGCCGCGTTAGTGGGACCATATCAGCCCCAGCATTTT.

This clonotype was seen ten or more times. The rearrangement uses TRBV5-1 and TRBJ1-3, with D maybe TRBD1 (6 bases). This CDR3 has 15 residues. Germline V gives CDR1 SGHRS, CDR2 YFSETQ. V gave up 3 bases and J gave up 0 bases, with 10 bases separating them. CDR3 region: CASSSTGPSGNTIYF. The DNA of the CDR3 is TGCGCCAGCAGCTCGACAGGCCCCTCTGGAAACACCATATATTTT.

This clonotype was observed at least ten times. The V call is TRBV5-1, the J call TRBJ1-3, with 7 bases fitting TRBD1. Germline assignment: CDR1 SGHRS and CDR2 YFSETQ. This CDR3 contains 14 residues. The junction had 2 bases not matched to a gene; V was cut back by 3 bases and J by 2 bases. CDR3: CASSYGTAGNTIYF. For the CDR3, the DNA is TGCGCCAGCAGCTACGGGACAGCTGGAAACACCATATATTTT. The full variable domain, with the rest looked up from reference TRBV5-1 and TRBJ1-3, is KAGVTQTPRYLIKTRGQQVTLSCSPISGHRSVSWYQQTPGQGLQFLFEYFSETQRNKGNFPGRFSGRQFSNSRSEMNVSTLELGDSALYLCASSYGTAGNTIYFGEGSWLTVV.

The table lists this clonotype with many counts. This chain uses TRBV2 with TRBJ2-1; unclear D gene. In germline, CDR1 is SNHLY, CDR2 FYNNEI. V lost 0 bases to trimming and J lost 6 bases, with 6 bases between them. This CDR3 has 13 residues. CDR3: CASSEALLNEQFF. CDR3 nucleotide sequence: TGTGCCAGCAGTGAAGCGCTCCTCAATGAGCAGTTCTTC.

The J gene is TRBJ2-3, the V gene TRBV19, with D unresolved. The V gene's germline CDR1 is LNHDA and CDR2 SQIVND (reference sequence). V gave up 3 bases and J gave up 0 bases, with 4 bases separating them. The CDR3 totals 13 residues. The CDR3: CASSIDSTDTQYF. In nucleotides, the CDR3 is TGTGCCAGTAGTATTGACAGCACAGATACGCAGTATTTT.

In this sample, this clonotype turned up many times. This chain links TRBV30 with TRBJ2-7; 9 bases agree with TRBD1. Unmatched junction bases numbered 12, after V lost 8 bases and J lost 4 bases. Germline CDR1 reads GTSNPN; CDR2 reads SVGIG (reference sequence). CDR3 length: 14 residues. The CDR3 DNA reads as TGTGCCCTGGAATTGGAACAGGGGGCGTACGAGCAGTACTTC. Translation gives CALELEQGAYEQYF.

This clonotype was counted many times. The chain combines TRBV7-9 with TRBJ1-1, with no clear D. The V and J ends lost 1 base and 0 bases respectively, with 6 bases between them. Per the germline V gene, CDR1 is SEHNR and CDR2 is FQNEAQ (reference sequence). There are 14 residues in the CDR3. In DNA, the CDR3 is TGTGCCAGCAGCTTAGACGGCGTGAACACTGAAGCTTTCTTT. Amino acids: CASSLDGVNTEAFF.

This chain uses TRBV24-1 with TRBJ2-7; D possibly matches TRBD1 or TRBD2 (5 bases each). V lost 3 bases and J lost 6, with 14 bases in between. The CDR3 extends over 14 amino acids. From germline, CDR1 is KGHDR and CDR2 SFDVKD. This chain's CDR3 is CATSDPRAGSEQYF. CDR3 bases: TGTGCCACCAGTGATCCCCGGGCAGGGAGCGAGCAGTACTTC.

This clonotype came up once. In DNA, the CDR3 is TGTGCCAGTAGTATCACGGGACTAGCGGGAGGCCGGAGCTCCTACAATGAGCAGTTCTTC. Translated: CASSITGLAGGRSSYNEQFF. The chain couples TRBV19 to TRBJ2-1, with 15 bases that match TRBD2. The V and J ends lost 3 bases and 0 bases, in that order; junction bases with no gene match: 9. Germline V gives CDR1 LNHDA, CDR2 SQIVND (reference sequence). This CDR3 spans 20 amino acids.

Only one count was recorded for this clonotype. The chain links TRBV28 to TRBJ1-5, with a weak D call TRBD1 (5 bases). The CDR3 consists of 15 residues. V lost 5 bases and J lost 3, with 14 bases in between. Germline V gene data show CDR1 as MDHEN and CDR2 as SYDVKM. The CDR3 bases are TGTGCCAGCAGTGGTGGGTGGGGGGACAATCAGCCCCAGCATTTT. Translated, it gives CASSGGWGDNQPQHF.

To note about this clonotype: This clone may be a read error of a much larger clone one base away. V and J are TRBV9 and TRBJ2-2; possible D gene TRBD2, 5 bases. V lost 0 bases, J lost 7 bases, and 10 bases lay in between. The germline V gene encodes CDR1 SGDLS and CDR2 YYNGEE. CDR3 length equals 14 residues. CDR3 loop: CASSVGGPGGELFF. CDR3 DNA sequence: TGTGCCAGCAGCGTAGGAGGGCCAGGCGGGGAGCTGTTTTTT.

This sequence joins TRBV7-8 and TRBJ2-1; D remains unclear. The CDR3 contains 11 residues. With 5 bases removed from V and 9 bases from J, the gap between germline ends came to 8 bases. Germline values: CDR1 SGHVS, CDR2 FQNEAQ. The CDR3 here is CASSHVTEQFF. DNA of the CDR3: TGTGCCAGCAGCCACGTTACTGAGCAGTTCTTC.